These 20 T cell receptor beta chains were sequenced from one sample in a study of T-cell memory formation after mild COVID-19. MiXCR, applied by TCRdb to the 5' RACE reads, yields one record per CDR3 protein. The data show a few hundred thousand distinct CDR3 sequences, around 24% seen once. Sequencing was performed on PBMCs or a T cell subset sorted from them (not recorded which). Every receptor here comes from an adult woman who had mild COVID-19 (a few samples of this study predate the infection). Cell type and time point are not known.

DNA for the CDR3: TGCAGTGCTAGAAACCTGGACAGGGACTACAATGAGCAGTTCTTC. Its translation: CSARNLDRDYNEQFF. The chain carries TRBV20-1 and TRBJ2-1; 8 bases match TRBD1. CDR3 length: 15 residues. Germline trimming cut 2 bases from V and 3 bases from J; bases unmatched to any gene: 6. Germline values: CDR1 DFQATT, CDR2 SNEGSKA (reference sequence).

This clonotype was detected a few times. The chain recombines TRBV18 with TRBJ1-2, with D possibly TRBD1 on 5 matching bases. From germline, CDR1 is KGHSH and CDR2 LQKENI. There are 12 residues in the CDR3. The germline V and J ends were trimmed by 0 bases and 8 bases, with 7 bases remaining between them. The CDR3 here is CASSPPGAGYTF. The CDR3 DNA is TGTGCCAGCTCACCACCAGGGGCCGGCTACACCTTC.

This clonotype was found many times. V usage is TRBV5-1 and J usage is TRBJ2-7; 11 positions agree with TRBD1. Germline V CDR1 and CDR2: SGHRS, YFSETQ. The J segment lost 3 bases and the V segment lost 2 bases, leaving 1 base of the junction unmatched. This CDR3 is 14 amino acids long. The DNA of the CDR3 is TGCGCCAGCAGCTTCGGGACAGGGGGCTACGAGCAGTACTTC. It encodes CASSFGTGGYEQYF.

CDR3 sequence: CASRETGSSGNTIYF. DNA of the CDR3: TGTGCCAGCCGAGAGACGGGAAGCTCTGGAAACACCATATATTTT. The V and J genes are TRBV12-3 or TRBV12-4 and TRBJ1-3; D not certain. The CDR3 is 15 amino acids. V was pared by 8 bases and J by 0 bases, with 14 bases between.

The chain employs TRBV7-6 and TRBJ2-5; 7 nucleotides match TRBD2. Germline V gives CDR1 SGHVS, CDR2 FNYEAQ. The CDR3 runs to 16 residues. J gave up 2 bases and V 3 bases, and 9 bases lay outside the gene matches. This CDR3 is CASSLAPSGPQETQYF. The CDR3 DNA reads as TGTGCCAGCAGCTTGGCTCCTAGCGGCCCACAAGAGACCCAGTACTTC. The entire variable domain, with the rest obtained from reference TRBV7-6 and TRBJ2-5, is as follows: GAGVSQSPRYKVTKRGQDVALRCDPISGHVSLYWYRQALGQGPEFLTYFNYEAQQDKSGLPNDRFSAERPEGSISTLTIQRTEQRDSAMYRCASSLAPSGPQETQYFGPGTRLLVL.

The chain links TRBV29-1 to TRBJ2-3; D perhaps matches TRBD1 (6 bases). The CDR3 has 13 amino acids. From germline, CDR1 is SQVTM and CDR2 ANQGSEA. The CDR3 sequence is CGYRETSTDTQYF. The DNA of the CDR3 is TGCGGTTACAGGGAGACCAGCACAGATACGCAGTATTTT.

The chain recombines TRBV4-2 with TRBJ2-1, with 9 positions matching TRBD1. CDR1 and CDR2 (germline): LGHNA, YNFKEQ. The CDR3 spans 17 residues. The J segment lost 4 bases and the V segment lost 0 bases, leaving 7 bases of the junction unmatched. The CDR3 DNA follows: TGTGCCAGCAGCCAAGATTTTTCCGGGACAGGGTACAATGAGCAGTTCTTC. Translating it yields CASSQDFSGTGYNEQFF.

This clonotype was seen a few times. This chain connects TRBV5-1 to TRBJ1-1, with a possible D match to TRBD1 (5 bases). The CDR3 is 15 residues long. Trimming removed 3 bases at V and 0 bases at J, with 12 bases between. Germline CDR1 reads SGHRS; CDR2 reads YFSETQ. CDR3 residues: CASSSAGTLNTEAFF. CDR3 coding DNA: TGCGCCAGCAGCTCGGCGGGGACTCTGAACACTGAAGCTTTCTTT. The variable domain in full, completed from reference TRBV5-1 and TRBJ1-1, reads KAGVTQTPRYLIKTRGQQVTLSCSPISGHRSVSWYQQTPGQGLQFLFEYFSETQRNKGNFPGRFSGRQFSNSRSEMNVSTLELGDSALYLCASSSAGTLNTEAFFGQGTRLTVV.

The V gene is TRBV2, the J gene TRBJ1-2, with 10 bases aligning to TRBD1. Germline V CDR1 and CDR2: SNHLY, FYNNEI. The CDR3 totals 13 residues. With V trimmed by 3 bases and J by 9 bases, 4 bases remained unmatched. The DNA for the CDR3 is TGTGCCAGCAGTGAGAGGGACAGGGGTAGCTACACCTTC. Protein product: CASSERDRGSYTF. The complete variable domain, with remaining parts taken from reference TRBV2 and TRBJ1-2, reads EPEVTQTPSHQVTQMGQEVILRCVPISNHLYFYWYRQILGQKVEFLVSFYNNEISEKSEIFDDQFSVERPDGSNFTLKIRSTKLEDSAMYFCASSERDRGSYTFGSGTRLTVV.

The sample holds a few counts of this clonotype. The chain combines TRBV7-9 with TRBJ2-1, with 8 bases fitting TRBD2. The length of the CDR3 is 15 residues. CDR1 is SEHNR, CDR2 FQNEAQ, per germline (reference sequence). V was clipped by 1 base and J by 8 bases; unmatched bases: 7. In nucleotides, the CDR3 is TGTGCCAGCAGCTTAGGCCAGACTAGCGCTGATGAGCAGTTCTTC. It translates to CASSLGQTSADEQFF.

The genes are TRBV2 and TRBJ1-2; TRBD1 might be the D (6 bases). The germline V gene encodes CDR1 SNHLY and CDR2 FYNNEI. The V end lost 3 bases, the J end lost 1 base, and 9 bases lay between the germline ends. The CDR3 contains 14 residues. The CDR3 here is CASSDQGRNYGYTF. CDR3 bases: TGTGCCAGCAGTGATCAGGGGCGTAACTATGGCTACACCTTC.

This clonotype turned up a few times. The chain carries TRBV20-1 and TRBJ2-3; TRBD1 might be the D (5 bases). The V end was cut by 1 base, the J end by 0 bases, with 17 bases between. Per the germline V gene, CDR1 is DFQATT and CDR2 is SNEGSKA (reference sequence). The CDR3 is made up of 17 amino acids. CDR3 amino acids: CSARVQDARISTDTQYF. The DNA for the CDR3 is TGCAGTGCTAGAGTACAGGATGCAAGGATTAGCACAGATACGCAGTATTTT.

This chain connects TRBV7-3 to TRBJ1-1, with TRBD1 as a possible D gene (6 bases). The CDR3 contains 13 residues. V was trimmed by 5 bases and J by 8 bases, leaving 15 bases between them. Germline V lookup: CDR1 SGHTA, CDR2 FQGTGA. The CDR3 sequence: CASSLSGGAEAFF. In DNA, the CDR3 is TGTGCCAGCAGCCTCTCTGGGGGGGCGGAAGCTTTCTTT.

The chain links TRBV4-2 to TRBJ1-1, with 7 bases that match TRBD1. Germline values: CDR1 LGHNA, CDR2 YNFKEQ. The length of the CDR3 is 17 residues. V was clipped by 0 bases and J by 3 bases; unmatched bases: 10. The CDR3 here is CASSQEAGGSRDTEAFF. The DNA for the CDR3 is TGTGCCAGCAGCCAAGAGGCAGGGGGGAGCCGGGACACTGAAGCTTTCTTT.

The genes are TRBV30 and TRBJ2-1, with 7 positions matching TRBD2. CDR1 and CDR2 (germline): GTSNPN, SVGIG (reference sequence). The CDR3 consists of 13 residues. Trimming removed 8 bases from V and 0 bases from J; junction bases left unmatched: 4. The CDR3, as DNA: TGTGCCCGGGGCGGGGGCTCCTACAATGAGCAGTTCTTC. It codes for CARGGGSYNEQFF.

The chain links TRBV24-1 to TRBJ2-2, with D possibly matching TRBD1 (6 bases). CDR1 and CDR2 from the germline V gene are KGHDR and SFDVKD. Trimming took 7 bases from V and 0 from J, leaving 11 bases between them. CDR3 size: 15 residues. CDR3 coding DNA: TGTGCCACCAGCAAGACAGGTTCGAACACCGGGGAGCTGTTTTTT. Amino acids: CATSKTGSNTGELFF.

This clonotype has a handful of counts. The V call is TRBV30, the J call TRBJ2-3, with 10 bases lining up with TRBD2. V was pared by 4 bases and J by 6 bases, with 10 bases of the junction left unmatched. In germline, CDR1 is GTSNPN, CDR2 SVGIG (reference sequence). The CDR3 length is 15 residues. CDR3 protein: CAWNPASGSPDTQYF. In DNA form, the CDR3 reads TGTGCCTGGAATCCGGCTAGCGGGAGTCCCGATACGCAGTATTTT.

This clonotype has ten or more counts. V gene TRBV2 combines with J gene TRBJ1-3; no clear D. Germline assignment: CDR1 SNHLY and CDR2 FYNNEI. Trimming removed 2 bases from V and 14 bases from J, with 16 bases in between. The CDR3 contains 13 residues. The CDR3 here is CASSEILGFAVYF. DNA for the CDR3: TGTGCCAGCAGTGAAATTTTGGGGTTCGCGGTATATTTT.

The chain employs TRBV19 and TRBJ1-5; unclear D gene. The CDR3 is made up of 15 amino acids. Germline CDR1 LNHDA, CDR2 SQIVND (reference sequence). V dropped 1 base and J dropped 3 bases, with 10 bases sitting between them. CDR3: CASSIGQEFNQPQHF. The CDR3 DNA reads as TGTGCCAGTAGTATAGGGCAGGAGTTCAATCAGCCCCAGCATTTT.

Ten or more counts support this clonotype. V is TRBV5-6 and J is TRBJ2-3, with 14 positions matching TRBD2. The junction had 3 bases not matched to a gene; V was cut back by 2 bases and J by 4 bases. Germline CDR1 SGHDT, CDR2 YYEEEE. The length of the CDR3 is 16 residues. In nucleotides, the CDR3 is TGTGCCAGCAGCTTTGGACTAGCGGGAGGAGCAGATACGCAGTATTTT. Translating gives CASSFGLAGGADTQYF.